This T cell receptor beta chain is from a study of T cell responses to AZD1222 COVID-19 vaccine. This clone showed up just once. Second-dose recipients at about 4 or about 12 weeks were treated as one pooled group. Here immunoSEQ multiplex PCR was the method, and the copy in TCRdb shows in-frame clones only, minus some. The data contain around 130,000 clones, roughly 86% of them singletons. V was clipped by 5 bases and J by 5 bases, with 7 bases between them. This CDR3 contains 13 residues. Germline CDR1 KGHSH, CDR2 LQKENI. The TCR sequence derives from an adult who received the AZD1222 COVID-19 vaccine. This specimen was peripheral blood, taken 28 days after the second AZD1222 dose. The chain recombines TRBV18 with TRBJ1-6; D not certain. Written as DNA, the CDR3 is TGTGCCAGCTCATATGACGATAATTCACCCCTCCACTTT. This translates into CASSYDDNSPLHF.